One and the same sample provided the 26 T cell receptor beta chains below, sequenced in a study of T cell responses to AZD1222 COVID-19 vaccine. The assay was immunoSEQ multiplex PCR, and TCRdb's table has in-frame clones only and misses some. This repertoire includes about 140,000 clones. The sequencing input was peripheral blood. Every receptor here comes from an adult in good health.

V usage is TRBV30 and J usage is TRBJ1-2; D possibly corresponds to TRBD1 (5 bases). The CDR3 runs 13 residues. V was cut by 1 base and J by 6 bases, with 12 bases left in between. Per germline, CDR1 GTSNPN and CDR2 SVGIG (reference sequence). CDR3 in amino acids: CAWSATGIHGYTF. The CDR3 DNA sequence: TGTGCCTGGAGTGCCACAGGCATTCATGGCTACACCTTC.

This chain joins TRBV19 and TRBJ2-3; a possible D gene is TRBD2 (6 bases). Germline loops: CDR1 LNHDA, CDR2 SQIVND (reference sequence). This CDR3 has 15 residues. The V and J ends lost 3 bases and 0 bases respectively, with 10 bases between them. Here the CDR3 reads CASSIADYSTDTQYF. DNA for the CDR3: TGTGCCAGTAGTATCGCGGACTATAGCACAGATACGCAGTATTTT.

CDR3 sequence reads: CASSLTGNNQPQHF. The CDR3 region has the DNA TGTGCCAGCAGTTTGACAGGGAACAATCAGCCCCAGCATTTT. J is TRBJ1-5 and V is TRBV6-5, with 7 bases matching TRBD1. The CDR3 totals 14 residues. The V and J ends lost 4 bases and 3 bases, in that order; junction bases with no gene match: 3. The germline CDR1 and CDR2 sequences are MNHEY and SVGAGI.

The V gene is TRBV7-2, the J gene TRBJ1-2, with unresolved D. V shed 2 bases and J shed 4 bases, with 11 bases lying between them. CDR1 and CDR2 from the germline V gene are SGHTA and FQGNSA. This CDR3 region has 14 residues. In nucleotides, the CDR3 is TGTGCCAGCAGCTTACGCCGCGACGGCTATGGCTACACCTTC. This encodes CASSLRRDGYGYTF.

DNA for the CDR3: TGCGCCAGCAGCCAAGGGTTGGGGAGCAATCAGCCCCAGCATTTT. Protein: CASSQGLGSNQPQHF. The genes are TRBV4-1 and TRBJ1-5; no firm D call. Trimming pared 1 base from V and 1 base from J, leaving 8 bases between. Germline V gives CDR1 MGHRA, CDR2 YSYEKL. The CDR3 has 15 amino acids.

V is TRBV19 and J is TRBJ1-1; D is unresolved. The CDR3 is 13 amino acids. Looked up from germline, CDR1 is LNHDA and CDR2 is SQIVND (reference sequence). V shed 4 bases and J shed 0 bases, with 6 bases lying between them. The CDR3 loop reads CASSRGMNTEAFF. CDR3 nucleotide sequence: TGTGCCAGTAGTAGAGGGATGAACACTGAAGCTTTCTTT.

V gene TRBV19 combines with J gene TRBJ1-1, with a tentative D call TRBD1 (6 bases). The CDR3 runs to 13 residues. Trimming cost V 2 bases and J 4 bases, with 8 bases left between them. Germline V gene sequence: CDR1 LNHDA, CDR2 SQIVND (reference sequence). The CDR3 DNA follows: TGTGCCAGTAGTATACAGGGGAGCACTGAAGCTTTCTTT. It encodes CASSIQGSTEAFF.

CDR3 nucleotides: TGTGCCAGCAGCTTAGTTGGGGGGGGAGCCCAGGGGCCCCAGCATTTT. It is translated as CASSLVGGGAQGPQHF. The chain has TRBV7-8 and TRBJ1-5, with D perhaps TRBD1 (5 bases). Germline V gene lookup returns CDR1 SGHVS and CDR2 FQNEAQ. The CDR3 length is 16 residues. V lost 1 base and J 9 bases, leaving 19 bases between the germline ends.

This sequence joins TRBV12-5 and TRBJ1-1; 7 bases map to TRBD1. This CDR3 contains 13 residues. The J segment lost 4 bases and the V segment lost 3 bases, leaving 2 bases of the junction unmatched. The germline V gene encodes CDR1 LGHNT and CDR2 FRNRAP. CDR3 coding DNA: TGTGCTAGTGGTTTCGGGACAGCCACTGAAGCTTTCTTT. Amino acids: CASGFGTATEAFF.

The chain recombines TRBV24-1 with TRBJ2-7; the match to TRBD1 covers 8 bases. Germline-derived CDR1 and CDR2 are KGHDR and SFDVKD. The V segment lost 3 bases and the J segment 4 bases; nucleotides outside the gene matches: 4. The CDR3 totals 14 residues. CDR3 DNA sequence: TGTGCCACCAGTGATGGGACAGGAAGGTACGAGCAGTACTTC. It encodes CATSDGTGRYEQYF.

V gene TRBV30 combines with J gene TRBJ1-5; D is perhaps TRBD1 (6 bases). The CDR3 consists of 15 residues. Germline V gives CDR1 GTSNPN, CDR2 SVGIG (reference sequence). Trimming cost V 1 base and J 9 bases, with 19 bases left between them. The CDR3 is CAWSGTSLGGGPQHF. Written as DNA, the CDR3 is TGTGCCTGGAGTGGGACCTCATTGGGGGGCGGGCCCCAGCATTTT.

This chain uses TRBV11-2 with TRBJ1-1; no clear D gene. Germline V gene data show CDR1 as SGHAT and CDR2 as FQNNGV. V lost 2 bases, J lost 4 bases, and 17 bases lay in between. The CDR3 loop spans 16 amino acids. This CDR3 reads CASSLSGGGGVTEAFF. DNA for the CDR3: TGTGCCAGCAGCTTATCAGGTGGAGGTGGTGTCACTGAAGCTTTCTTT.

The chain carries TRBV5-1 and TRBJ2-5, with a possible D match to TRBD1 (8 bases). The V end lost 3 bases, the J end lost 4 bases, and 16 bases lay between the germline ends. Germline CDR1 and CDR2: SGHRS and YFSETQ. The CDR3 has 15 amino acids. As DNA, the CDR3 is TGCGCCAGCAGCTCCTGGACAGGGAGGGGAGAGACCCAGTACTTC. This encodes CASSSWTGRGETQYF.

The chain employs TRBV24-1 and TRBJ1-1; D possibly corresponds to TRBD1 (5 bases). The CDR3 contains 14 residues. Trimming left V 2 bases short and J 5 bases short, with 11 bases between. Germline CDR1 reads KGHDR; CDR2 reads SFDVKD. The DNA for the CDR3 is TGTGCCACCAGTGATTCGAGGGGATCGACTGAAGCTTTCTTT. Translating gives CATSDSRGSTEAFF.

The rearrangement joins TRBV18 to TRBJ1-2; TRBD1 matches 10 bases. V gave up 3 bases and J gave up 2 bases; unmatched junction bases: 12. The CDR3 totals 18 residues. Germline CDR1 reads KGHSH; CDR2 reads LQKENI. The chain's CDR3 is CASSPTGTGARANYGYTF. The CDR3 DNA reads as TGTGCCAGCTCACCTACCGGGACAGGGGCTAGAGCGAACTATGGCTACACCTTC.

The chain carries TRBV7-8 and TRBJ2-2; possible D gene TRBD1, 6 bases. The V end was cut by 1 base, the J end by 4 bases, with 16 bases between. This CDR3 is built from 17 residues. Germline V gene lookup returns CDR1 SGHVS and CDR2 FQNEAQ. The chain's CDR3 is CASSLVDPGQFTGELFF. The CDR3 coding sequence is TGTGCCAGCAGCTTAGTAGACCCCGGACAGTTCACCGGGGAGCTGTTTTTT.

The V gene is TRBV2, the J gene TRBJ2-1; 10 bases fit TRBD2. This CDR3 is built from 16 residues. The junction had 14 bases not matched to a gene; V was cut back by 6 bases and J by 9 bases. Per germline, CDR1 SNHLY and CDR2 FYNNEI. The DNA of the CDR3 is TGTGCCAGCAGCGACCCCCAGCGGGGGGGGCCGAGTGAGCAGTTCTTC. It is translated as CASSDPQRGGPSEQFF. Looking up the rest from reference TRBV2 and TRBJ2-1 gives the full variable domain: EPEVTQTPSHQVTQMGQEVILRCVPISNHLYFYWYRQILGQKVEFLVSFYNNEISEKSEIFDDQFSVERPDGSNFTLKIRSTKLEDSAMYFCASSDPQRGGPSEQFFGPGTRLTVL.

The rearrangement links TRBV7-2 to TRBJ2-3, with TRBD2 identical over 11 bases. Per germline, CDR1 SGHTA and CDR2 FQGNSA. CDR3 length: 16 amino acids. With V trimmed by 5 bases and J by 2 bases, 6 bases remained unmatched. CDR3 coding DNA: TGTGCCAGCAGCACAGGGACTAGCGGAAACACAGATACGCAGTATTTT. This gives the protein CASSTGTSGNTDTQYF.

The chain combines TRBV2 with TRBJ1-1; D is perhaps TRBD1 (6 bases). The germline V gene encodes CDR1 SNHLY and CDR2 FYNNEI. The CDR3 extends over 15 amino acids. The V end was cut by 5 bases, the J end by 2 bases, with 15 bases between. This CDR3 is CASSHLEGGNTEAFF. The CDR3 region has the DNA TGTGCCAGCAGTCATCTGGAGGGGGGCAACACTGAAGCTTTCTTT.

The chain joins TRBV12-3 or TRBV12-4 to TRBJ1-1; 10 positions agree with TRBD1. The J segment lost 7 bases and the V segment lost 5 bases, leaving 4 bases of the junction unmatched. This CDR3 has 13 residues. The CDR3 DNA reads as TGTGCCAGCAGTACGACAGGGGGCTTTGAAGCTTTCTTT. This gives the protein CASSTTGGFEAFF.

J is TRBJ1-1 and V is TRBV18, with D perhaps TRBD1 (6 bases). This CDR3 has 13 amino acids. Germline V gene lookup returns CDR1 KGHSH and CDR2 LQKENI. Trimming shortened V by 3 bases and J by 2 bases, and 7 bases separated the two germline ends. CDR3 DNA: TGTGCCAGCTCACCGGGACAAAACACTGAAGCTTTCTTT. The encoded protein is CASSPGQNTEAFF.

The chain joins TRBV19 to TRBJ2-3; possible D gene TRBD1, 6 bases. The CDR3 consists of 15 residues. Per germline, CDR1 LNHDA and CDR2 SQIVND (reference sequence). V lost 6 bases and J lost 1, with 14 bases in between. The CDR3, as DNA: TGTGCCAGTAGCCAGGGACACCCCGGCACAGATACGCAGTATTTT. It codes for CASSQGHPGTDTQYF.

For the CDR3, the DNA is TGTGCCAGCTCACTGCAGCGGGGTTACCAAGAGACCCAGTACTTC. Its translation: CASSLQRGYQETQYF. This chain uses TRBV18 with TRBJ2-5, with TRBD2 identical over 7 bases. The CDR3 runs to 15 residues. Germline V gene data show CDR1 as KGHSH and CDR2 as LQKENI. V was pared by 4 bases and J by 0 bases, with 5 bases of the junction left unmatched.

V gene TRBV28 combines with J gene TRBJ1-1; TRBD1 matches at 7 bases. This CDR3 spans 16 amino acids. Germline lookup yields CDR1 MDHEN and CDR2 SYDVKM. V trimming: 2 bases; J trimming: 5 bases; junction bases outside the gene matches: 11. The CDR3 region has the DNA TGTGCCAGCAGTTTAAGAACCTGGACAGGCTGGACTGAAGCTTTCTTT. Its translation: CASSLRTWTGWTEAFF.

The chain joins TRBV11-1 to TRBJ1-1; D is uncertain. The CDR3 sequence is 13 residues long. Trimming took 5 bases from V and 0 from J, leaving 7 bases between them. The germline CDR1 and CDR2 sequences are SGHAT and FQDESV (reference sequence). The CDR3 region has the DNA TGTGCCAGCAGCCTACGAGTGAACACTGAAGCTTTCTTT. Amino acid sequence: CASSLRVNTEAFF.

J is TRBJ2-7 and V is TRBV19, with D unresolved. Trimming took 6 bases from V and 2 from J, leaving 11 bases between them. Germline-derived CDR1 and CDR2 are LNHDA and SQIVND (reference sequence). The CDR3 consists of 13 residues. CDR3 DNA sequence: TGTGCCAGTAGAAAGCAGACAACCTACGAGCAGTACTTC. It specifies CASRKQTTYEQYF.